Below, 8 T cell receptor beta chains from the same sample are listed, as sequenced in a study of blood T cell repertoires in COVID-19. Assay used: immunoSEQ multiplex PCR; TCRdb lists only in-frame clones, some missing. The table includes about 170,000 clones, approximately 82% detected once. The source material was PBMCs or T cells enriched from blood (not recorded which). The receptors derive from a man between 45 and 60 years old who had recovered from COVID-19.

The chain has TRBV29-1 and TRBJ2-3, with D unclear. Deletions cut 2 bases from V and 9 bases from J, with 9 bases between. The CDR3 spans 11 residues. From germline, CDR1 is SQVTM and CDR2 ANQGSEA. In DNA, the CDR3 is TGCAGCGTTGAACAAGTTGAGACGCAGTATTTT. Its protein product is CSVEQVETQYF.

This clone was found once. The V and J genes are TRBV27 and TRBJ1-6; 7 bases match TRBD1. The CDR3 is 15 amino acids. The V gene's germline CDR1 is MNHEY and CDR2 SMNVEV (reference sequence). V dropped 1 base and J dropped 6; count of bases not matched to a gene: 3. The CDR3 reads CASSLWAGGNSPLHF. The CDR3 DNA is TGTGCCAGCAGTTTATGGGCAGGGGGTAATTCACCCCTCCACTTT.

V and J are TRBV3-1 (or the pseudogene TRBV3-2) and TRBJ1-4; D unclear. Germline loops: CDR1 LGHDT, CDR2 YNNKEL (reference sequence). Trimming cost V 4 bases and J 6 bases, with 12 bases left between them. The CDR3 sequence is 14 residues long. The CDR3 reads CASSRGLKYEKLFF. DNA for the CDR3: TGTGCCAGCAGCCGAGGCCTTAAATATGAAAAACTGTTTTTT.

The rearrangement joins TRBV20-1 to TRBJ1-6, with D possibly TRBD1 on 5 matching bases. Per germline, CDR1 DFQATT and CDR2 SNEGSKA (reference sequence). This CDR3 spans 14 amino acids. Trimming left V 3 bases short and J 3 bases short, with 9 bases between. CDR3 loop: CSASSGIYNSPLHF. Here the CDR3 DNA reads TGCAGTGCTAGTTCAGGGATCTATAATTCACCCCTCCACTTT.

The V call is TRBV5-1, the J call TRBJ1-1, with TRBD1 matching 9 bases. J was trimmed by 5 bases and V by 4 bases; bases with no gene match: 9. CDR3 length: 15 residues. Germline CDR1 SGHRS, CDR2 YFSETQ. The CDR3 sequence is CASSLTGQGRTEAFF. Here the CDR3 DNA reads TGCGCCAGCAGCCTGACCGGACAGGGGAGAACTGAAGCTTTCTTT.

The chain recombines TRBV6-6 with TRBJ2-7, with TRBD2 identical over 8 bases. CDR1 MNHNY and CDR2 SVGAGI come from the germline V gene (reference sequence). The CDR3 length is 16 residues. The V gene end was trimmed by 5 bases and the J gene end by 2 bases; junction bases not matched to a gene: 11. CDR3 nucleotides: TGTGCCAGCAGTCCTCACGGACTAGCCGAGACCTACGAGCAGTACTTC. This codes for CASSPHGLAETYEQYF.

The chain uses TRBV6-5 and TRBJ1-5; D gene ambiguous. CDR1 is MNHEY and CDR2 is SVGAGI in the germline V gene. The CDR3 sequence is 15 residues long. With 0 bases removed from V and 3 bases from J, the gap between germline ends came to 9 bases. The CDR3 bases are TGTGCCAGCAGTTACTCGATTAACAACAATCAGCCCCAGCATTTT. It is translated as CASSYSINNNQPQHF.

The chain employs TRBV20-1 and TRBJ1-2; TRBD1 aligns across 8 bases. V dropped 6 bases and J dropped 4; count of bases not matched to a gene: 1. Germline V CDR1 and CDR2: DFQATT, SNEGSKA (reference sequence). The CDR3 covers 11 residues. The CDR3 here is CSATGGYGYTF. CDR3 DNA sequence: TGCAGTGCAACAGGGGGCTATGGCTACACCTTC.